One and the same sample provided the 19 T cell receptor beta chains below, sequenced in a study of T cell repertoires in cytomegalovirus infection. TCRdb passed the reads through MiXCR, listing each CDR3 protein once. The sample carries around 740,000 distinct CDR3 sequences, 35% recorded once. Sequenced input: PBMCs. These receptors all stem from a human donor in good health (CMV status not recorded). Some clones in this sample may be carry-over from other donors' samples.

This clonotype was found once. Here the CDR3 DNA reads TGCAGTGCCCTCTACTTGGAGACCCAGTACTTC. Protein product: CSALYLETQYF. The chain links TRBV20-1 to TRBJ2-5; D gene unclear. Germline CDR1 reads DFQATT; CDR2 reads SNEGSKA (reference sequence). Trimming left V 6 bases short and J 5 bases short, with 10 bases between. The CDR3 runs to 11 residues.

This clonotype was recorded a few times. The chain uses TRBV7-9 and TRBJ2-6; D is unclear. Per germline, CDR1 SEHNR and CDR2 FQNEAQ (reference sequence). This CDR3 contains 16 residues. V dropped 0 bases and J dropped 0 bases, with 6 bases sitting between them. The CDR3 DNA sequence: TGTGCCAGCAGCTTAGCGTCCGCCTCTGGGGCCAACGTCCTGACTTTC. This encodes CASSLASASGANVLTF. Drawing the rest from reference TRBV7-9 and TRBJ2-6, the complete variable domain is DTGVSQNPRHKITKRGQNVTFRCDPISEHNRLYWYRQTLGQGPEFLTYFQNEAQLEKSRLLSDRFSAERPKGSFSTLEIQRTEQGDSAMYLCASSLASASGANVLTFGAGSRLTVL.

The chain is built from TRBV7-8 and TRBJ2-7, with TRBD1 matching over 7 bases. Per germline, CDR1 SGHVS and CDR2 FQNEAQ. The CDR3 runs 14 residues. V lost 5 bases, J lost 4 bases, and 8 bases stayed unmatched. The CDR3, as DNA: TGTGCCAGCAGCACACGACAGGGTCGGTACGAGCAGTACTTC. This gives the protein CASSTRQGRYEQYF. Full variable domain (remainder filled in from reference TRBV7-8 and TRBJ2-7): GAGVSQSPRYKVAKRGQDVALRCDPISGHVSLFWYQQALGQGPEFLTYFQNEAQLDKSGLPSDRFFAERPEGSVSTLKIQRTQQEDSAVYLCASSTRQGRYEQYFGPGTRLTVT.

In this sample, this clonotype turned up a few times. The chain uses TRBV2 and TRBJ1-4; D may be TRBD1 (6 bases). Trimming cost V 2 bases and J 14 bases, with 15 bases left between them. Germline V gene lookup returns CDR1 SNHLY and CDR2 FYNNEI. The CDR3 length is 13 residues. As DNA, the CDR3 is TGTGCCAGCAGTGAAATTATAGACAGGAACCTGTTTTTT. Its translation: CASSEIIDRNLFF.

This clonotype was picked up a small number of times. This rearrangement joins TRBV11-2 to TRBJ2-1, with 9 bases lining up with TRBD2. This CDR3 contains 16 residues. CDR1 and CDR2 (germline): SGHAT, FQNNGV. V trimming: 2 bases; J trimming: 4 bases; junction bases outside the gene matches: 6. CDR3 sequence reads: CASSLRASGKYNEQFF. CDR3 DNA sequence: TGTGCCAGCAGCTTAAGGGCTAGCGGGAAGTACAATGAGCAGTTCTTC.

The CDR3 protein is CASSGRAPDTQYF. CDR3 nucleotides: TGTGCCAGCAGCGGCAGGGCCCCAGATACGCAGTATTTT. The chain couples TRBV5-4 to TRBJ2-3; a possible D gene is TRBD1 (5 bases). Trimming took off 4 bases at V and 4 bases at J, with 10 bases between the two ends. This CDR3 comprises 13 residues. Germline V CDR1 and CDR2: SGHNT, YYREEE (reference sequence).

The chain uses TRBV5-5 and TRBJ2-3, with a tentative D call TRBD2 (6 bases). The V gene's germline CDR1 is SGHKS and CDR2 YYEKEE (reference sequence). This CDR3 is 13 amino acids long. Deletions cut 0 bases from V and 10 bases from J, with 12 bases between. CDR3 sequence (DNA): TGTGCCAGCAGCTTGGAGTCGAGACTAGCGCAGTATTTT. Amino acids: CASSLESRLAQYF.

This chain links TRBV7-9 with TRBJ2-2, with TRBD2 as a possible D gene (7 bases). Trimming pared 3 bases from V and 4 bases from J, leaving 27 bases between. This CDR3 spans 20 amino acids. The V gene's germline CDR1 is SEHNR and CDR2 FQNEAQ (reference sequence). This chain's CDR3 is CASSLDNRGGPLITTGELFF. The CDR3 bases are TGTGCCAGCAGCTTGGATAATAGGGGGGGACCACTTATCACCACCGGGGAGCTGTTTTTT.

A few counts support this clonotype. This chain connects TRBV19 to TRBJ2-1; 7 bases agree with TRBD2. This CDR3 contains 15 residues. Germline CDR1 is LNHDA and CDR2 is SQIVND (reference sequence). V was pared by 0 bases and J by 10 bases, with 9 bases of the junction left unmatched. The CDR3 sequence is CASSIDGSPGLEQFF. The DNA for the CDR3 is TGTGCCAGTAGTATAGACGGGTCACCGGGACTAGAGCAGTTCTTC.

The rearrangement joins TRBV19 to TRBJ1-3; 8 nucleotides match TRBD1. The J segment lost 3 bases and the V segment lost 5 bases, leaving 0 bases of the junction unmatched. This CDR3 contains 13 residues. The germline gives CDR1 LNHDA, CDR2 SQIVND (reference sequence). The chain's CDR3 is CASSDRGGNTIYF. CDR3 sequence (DNA): TGTGCCAGTAGTGACAGGGGTGGAAACACCATATATTTT. The full variable domain, with the rest looked up from reference TRBV19 and TRBJ1-3, is DGGITQSPKYLFRKEGQNVTLSCEQNLNHDAMYWYRQDPGQGLRLIYYSQIVNDFQKGDIAEGYSVSREKKESFPLTVTSAQKNPTAFYLCASSDRGGNTIYFGEGSWLTVV.

On this clonotype itself: Relative to the germline gene, one junction end is altered; a read error may explain this. V gene TRBV6-6 combines with J gene TRBJ1-3; a possible D gene is TRBD1 (5 bases). The CDR3 contains 12 residues. Germline V gene data show CDR1 as MNHNY and CDR2 as SVGAGI (reference sequence). This CDR3 is CAISTGGTTIYF. The CDR3 nucleotides read TGTGCCATCAGTACTGGCGGGACCACCATATATTTT.

The chain has TRBV28 and TRBJ1-5; D is possibly TRBD1 (5 bases). Germline CDR1 MDHEN, CDR2 SYDVKM. The CDR3 runs to 14 residues. V was cut by 8 bases and J by 4 bases, with 15 bases left in between. The CDR3 DNA reads as TGTGCCAGCCGCTCGAGGGGAATGAATCAGCCCCAGCATTTT. This translates into CASRSRGMNQPQHF.

There are many counts of this clonotype. The rearrangement uses TRBV19 and TRBJ1-1; D remains unclear. The germline V and J ends were trimmed by 2 bases and 1 base, with 5 bases remaining between them. This CDR3 region has 13 residues. The germline gives CDR1 LNHDA, CDR2 SQIVND (reference sequence). The CDR3 sequence: CASSISTNTEAFF. The CDR3 region has the DNA TGTGCCAGTAGTATATCAACGAACACTGAAGCTTTCTTT.

The chain has TRBV11-3 and TRBJ2-7, with D tentatively TRBD1 (5 bases). The CDR3 runs to 13 residues. Germline V gene sequence: CDR1 SGHNT, CDR2 YENEEA. Between the trimmed V and J ends, which lost 5 bases and 6 bases, there was a span of 14 bases. The CDR3 DNA follows: TGTGCCAGCAGCGTGGGTGGGGCCGGCGAGCAGTACTTC. Protein product: CASSVGGAGEQYF.

The rearrangement links TRBV6-4 to TRBJ1-2, with D unclear. This CDR3 spans 16 amino acids. Germline V gene lookup returns CDR1 MRHNA and CDR2 SNTAGT. The V gene lost 3 bases and the J gene lost 7 bases, with 21 bases spanning the gap. The DNA of the CDR3 is TGTGCCAGCAGTGAGAGGTCGACGCGAACTCTCCGTGGCTACACCTTC. This translates into CASSERSTRTLRGYTF.

A single count supports this clonotype. V gene TRBV24-1 combines with J gene TRBJ2-3; 7 nucleotides match TRBD2. Per germline, CDR1 KGHDR and CDR2 SFDVKD. The CDR3 contains 16 residues. V lost 2 bases and J lost 0; bases outside the gene matches: 4. The CDR3 DNA reads TGTGCCACCAGTGATTGGCTTAGCGGGAGCACAGATACGCAGTATTTT. This translates into CATSDWLSGSTDTQYF.

This clonotype turned up a few times. V gene TRBV11-1 combines with J gene TRBJ2-2, with 7 bases fitting TRBD2. The ends lost 5 bases at V and 3 bases at J; junction bases unmatched: 3. This CDR3 spans 14 amino acids. The germline V gene has CDR1 SGHAT and CDR2 FQDESV (reference sequence). CDR3 nucleotide sequence: TGTGCCAGCAGCCGGACTAGTTACACCGGGGAGCTGTTTTTT. It is translated as CASSRTSYTGELFF.

The chain links TRBV5-1 to TRBJ2-1; D perhaps matches TRBD1 (5 bases). Trimming shortened V by 6 bases and J by 5 bases, and 18 bases separated the two germline ends. The CDR3 is 15 residues long. The germline gives CDR1 SGHRS, CDR2 YFSETQ. The CDR3 nucleotides are TGCGCCAGCACCTCTGGCCGACAGATGCACAATGAGCAGTTCTTC. It translates to CASTSGRQMHNEQFF.

CDR3 residues: CASSLGRASGGYTF. In DNA form, the CDR3 reads TGTGCCAGCAGCTTAGGGAGGGCTTCTGGTGGCTACACCTTC. The chain couples TRBV11-2 to TRBJ1-2; the D is unclear. V gave up 1 base and J gave up 7 bases, with 13 bases separating them. Germline V lookup: CDR1 SGHAT, CDR2 FQNNGV. CDR3 length: 14 amino acids.